This T cell receptor beta chain came from a study of cytomegalovirus exposure and HLA in healthy donors. Whole-study findings and limits: Later genetic work tied a missense DCLRE1C variant to beta-chain V and J trimming. The analysis excluded some indistinguishable V segments, including TRBV6-2 and TRBV6-3. In a later analysis, specific HLA alleles were associated with 16,000 or so TCR beta sequences at a 0.05 false discovery rate.

For this clone: Its matching antigen is unknown.

V was cut by 4 bases and J by 4 bases, with 7 bases left in between. The germline CDR1 and CDR2 sequences are MNHNS and SASEGT. There are 12 residues in the CDR3. Primers included in the PCR were 60 Vbeta and 13 Jbeta primers. Some clones are missing from TCRdb's copy, which holds only in-frame ones; the method was immunoSEQ multiplex PCR. The sample comprises 60,000 to 75,000 clones, about 84% of which are singletons, and roughly 8% rests with the top ten. What was sequenced was PBMCs. The rearrangement joins TRBV6-1 to TRBJ1-2, with TRBD1 as a possible D gene (5 bases). This TCR came from a man aged 18-30 years in good health and CMV-seropositive. The CDR3 sequence: CASSGGLYGYTF. CDR3 sequence (DNA): TGTGCCAGCAGTGGGGGCCTCTATGGCTACACCTTC.